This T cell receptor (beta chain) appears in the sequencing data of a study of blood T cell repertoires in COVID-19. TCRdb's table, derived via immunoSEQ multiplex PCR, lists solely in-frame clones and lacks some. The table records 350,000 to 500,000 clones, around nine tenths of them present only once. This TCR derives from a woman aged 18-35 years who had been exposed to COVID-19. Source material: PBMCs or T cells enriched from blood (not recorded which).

Written as DNA, the CDR3 is TGTGCCAGCAGCTCGGGACTAGCGGGACGCTACAATGAGCAGTTCTTC. Its protein is CASSSGLAGRYNEQFF. The chain employs TRBV5-5 and TRBJ2-1, with 13 bases lining up with TRBD2. The germline CDR1 and CDR2 sequences are SGHKS and YYEKEE (reference sequence). This CDR3 contains 16 residues. The V gene end was trimmed by 3 bases and the J gene end by 3 bases; junction bases not matched to a gene: 3.